The 4 T cell receptor beta chains below come from one sample, sequenced in a study of T cell repertoires in cytomegalovirus infection. TCRdb re-called the reads with MiXCR, one entry per CDR3 protein. The table includes roughly 500,000 distinct CDR3 sequences, about 11% detected once. Material: PBMCs. These TCRs come from a human donor in good health (CMV status not recorded). Some clones in this sample may be carry-over from other donors' samples.

This clonotype was detected many times. J is TRBJ2-3 and V is TRBV11-3; TRBD2 is a possible D gene (6 bases). This CDR3 is built from 15 residues. The V end was cut by 5 bases, the J end by 3 bases, with 15 bases between. CDR1 is SGHNT and CDR2 is YENEEA in the germline V gene. CDR3 sequence: CASSPRDGGTDTQYF. The CDR3 bases are TGTGCCAGCAGCCCGCGGGACGGTGGTACAGATACGCAGTATTTT.

This clonotype was observed a handful of times. The rearrangement uses TRBV20-1 and TRBJ1-1; tentatively, D is TRBD1 (6 bases). V was pared by 6 bases and J by 6 bases, with 26 bases between. The length of the CDR3 is 16 residues. Germline-derived CDR1 and CDR2 are DFQATT and SNEGSKA (reference sequence). The CDR3 region has the DNA TGCAGTGCCCCTCAGCGGGAGACAGGCCGAAAGGCTGAAGCTTTCTTT. Translating gives CSAPQRETGRKAEAFF.

This clonotype came up many times. In DNA form, the CDR3 reads TGTGCCAGCAGCAGGGATGGGGAGACCCAGTACTTC. Amino acids: CASSRDGETQYF. This chain links TRBV7-2 with TRBJ2-5; no definite D call. Looked up from germline, CDR1 is SGHTA and CDR2 is FQGNSA. The CDR3 loop spans 12 amino acids. The V end was cut by 5 bases, the J end by 5 bases, with 9 bases between.

This clonotype was seen repeatedly, ten times or more. The gene calls are TRBV7-2 and TRBJ2-1, with 12 bases fitting TRBD2. CDR3 length equals 18 residues. Germline V CDR1 and CDR2: SGHTA, FQGNSA. V trimming: 3 bases; J trimming: 1 base; junction bases outside the gene matches: 7. The CDR3 region is CASSLWLAGGGSYNEQFF. In DNA form, the CDR3 reads TGTGCCAGCAGCTTGTGGCTAGCGGGGGGGGGTTCCTACAATGAGCAGTTCTTC.